Shown below are 2 T cell receptor beta chains from a single sample sequenced in a study of Graves' ophthalmopathy and Graves' hyperthyroidism. RNA served as the template for amplifying TCR beta CDR3 regions. Second-round multiplex PCR came after first-round RT-PCR with HTBI primers. MiXCR, applied by TCRdb to the multiplex PCR reads, yields one record per CDR3 protein. The sample contains roughly 600,000 distinct CDR3 sequences, roughly 39% of which appear only once. Sequenced sample: peripheral blood or thyroid tissue (not recorded which). These receptor sequences come from an adult man with Graves' hyperthyroidism.

A remark on this clonotype: Being one base from a much bigger clone, this may be a read error. This sequence joins TRBV12-3 or TRBV12-4 and TRBJ2-6; D may be TRBD1 or TRBD2 (6 bases each). The CDR3 loop spans 17 amino acids. The DNA for the CDR3 is TGTGCCAGCAGTTTAAGGGGGGAAGTTTTTGGGGCCAACGTCCTGGCTTTC. It translates to CASSLRGEVFGANVLAF.

This clonotype was picked up many times. The V gene is TRBV19, the J gene TRBJ2-2; the D is unclear. The CDR3 spans 14 residues. Looked up from germline, CDR1 is LNHDA and CDR2 is SQIVND (reference sequence). Between the trimmed V and J ends, which lost 3 bases and 5 bases, there was a span of 10 bases. CDR3 loop: CASSIFYMTGELFF. The DNA of the CDR3 is TGTGCCAGTAGTATTTTTTACATGACCGGGGAGCTGTTTTTT. Full variable domain (outside the CDR3, taken from reference TRBV19 and TRBJ2-2): DGGITQSPKYLFRKEGQNVTLSCEQNLNHDAMYWYRQDPGQGLRLIYYSQIVNDFQKGDIAEGYSVSREKKESFPLTVTSAQKNPTAFYLCASSIFYMTGELFFGEGSRLTVL.